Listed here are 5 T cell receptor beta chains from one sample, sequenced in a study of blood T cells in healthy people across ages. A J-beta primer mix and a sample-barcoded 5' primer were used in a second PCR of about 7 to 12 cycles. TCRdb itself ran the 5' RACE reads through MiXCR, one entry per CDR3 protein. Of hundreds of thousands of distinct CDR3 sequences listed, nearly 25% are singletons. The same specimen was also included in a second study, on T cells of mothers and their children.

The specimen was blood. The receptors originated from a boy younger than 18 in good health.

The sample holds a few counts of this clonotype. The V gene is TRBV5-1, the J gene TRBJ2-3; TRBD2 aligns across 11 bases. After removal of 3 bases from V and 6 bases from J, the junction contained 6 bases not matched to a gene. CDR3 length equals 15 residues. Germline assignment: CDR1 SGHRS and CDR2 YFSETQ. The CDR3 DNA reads TGCGCCAGCAGCTCAACTAGCGGGAGTGGCGATACGCAGTATTTT. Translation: CASSSTSGSGDTQYF.

The CDR3 protein is CASSLDRLAANQETQYF. Here the CDR3 DNA reads TGTGCCAGCAGCTTAGATAGACTAGCGGCGAACCAAGAGACCCAGTACTTC. The chain joins TRBV7-9 to TRBJ2-5; TRBD2 matches 9 bases. There are 17 residues in the CDR3. Germline values: CDR1 SEHNR, CDR2 FQNEAQ (reference sequence). Germline trimming cut 1 base from V and 0 bases from J; bases unmatched to any gene: 6.

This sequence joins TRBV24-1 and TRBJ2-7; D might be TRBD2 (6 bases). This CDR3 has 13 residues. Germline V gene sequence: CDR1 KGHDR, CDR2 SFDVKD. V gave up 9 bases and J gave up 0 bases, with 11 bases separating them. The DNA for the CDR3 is TGTGCCACCTCGTCGGGGGACTCCTACGAGCAGTACTTC. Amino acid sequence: CATSSGDSYEQYF.

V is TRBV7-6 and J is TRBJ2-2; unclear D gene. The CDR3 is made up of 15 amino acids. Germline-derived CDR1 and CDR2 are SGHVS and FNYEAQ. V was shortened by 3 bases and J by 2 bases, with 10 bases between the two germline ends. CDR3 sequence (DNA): TGTGCCAGCAGCTTGAGAGTAGACAACACCGGGGAGCTGTTTTTT. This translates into CASSLRVDNTGELFF. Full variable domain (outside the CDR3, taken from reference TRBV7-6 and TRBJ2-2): GAGVSQSPRYKVTKRGQDVALRCDPISGHVSLYWYRQALGQGPEFLTYFNYEAQQDKSGLPNDRFSAERPEGSISTLTIQRTEQRDSAMYRCASSLRVDNTGELFFGEGSRLTVL.

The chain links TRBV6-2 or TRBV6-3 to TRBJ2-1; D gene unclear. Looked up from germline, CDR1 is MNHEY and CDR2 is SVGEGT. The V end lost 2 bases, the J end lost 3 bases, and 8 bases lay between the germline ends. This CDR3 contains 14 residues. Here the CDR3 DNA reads TGTGCCAGCAGTTACGCGTCTTTCTACAATGAGCAGTTCTTC. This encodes CASSYASFYNEQFF.